This T cell receptor beta chain derives from a study of T cells in Graves' hyperthyroidism and ophthalmopathy. About the research overall: Peripheral blood was secured at the point of initial diagnosis, before any treatment. Study-wide results and caveats: Ophthalmopathy was separated from stable hyperthyroidism by a 13 V-J model. Within blood appeared most thyroid clonotypes that had expanded above 0.001.

Using RNA transcripts as the source, TCR beta CDR3 regions were amplified. The HTBI primer set drove a first-round RT-PCR of the TCR CDR3. TCRdb re-called the multiplex PCR reads with MiXCR, one entry per CDR3 protein. This sample yields hundreds of thousands of distinct CDR3 sequences, of which less than 25% are seen a single time; 30% to 40% belongs to the top ten. Fresh peripheral blood, more than 8 ml of it, supplied the PBMCs. Turning to this clonotype: Antigen: not known.

Germline loops: CDR1 KGHSH, CDR2 LQKENI. CDR3 length: 14 amino acids. Trimming took 0 bases from V and 6 from J, leaving 9 bases between them. The chain joins TRBV18 to TRBJ2-1; D call uncertain. The receptor was derived from a man aged 30 to 45 with Graves' ophthalmopathy. Sequenced: blood. CDR3 DNA sequence: TGTGCCAGCTCACCACCGGCTATGTCCAATGAGCAGTTCTTC. Translated, it gives CASSPPAMSNEQFF.